The 21 T cell receptor beta chains presented below share a single source sample, sequenced in a study of T cells in Graves' hyperthyroidism and ophthalmopathy. Researchers took RNA transcripts and amplified the TCR beta CDR3 regions from them. An initial round of RT-PCR targeting the TCR CDR3 relied on the HTBI primer set. TCRdb re-called the multiplex PCR reads with MiXCR, one entry per CDR3 protein. The data show about 540,000 distinct CDR3 sequences, around 45% seen once. Sequencing was performed on peripheral blood or thyroid tissue (not recorded which). These receptor sequences come from a woman aged 18 to 35 with Graves' hyperthyroidism.

The chain is built from TRBV20-1 and TRBJ2-5; no clear D. The germline V and J ends were trimmed by 8 bases and 4 bases, with 5 bases remaining between them. This CDR3 comprises 9 residues. Germline V lookup: CDR1 DFQATT, CDR2 SNEGSKA (reference sequence). Written as DNA, the CDR3 is TGCAGTTCCAGAGAGACCCAGTACTTC. As protein: CSSRETQYF.

This chain connects TRBV2 to TRBJ2-2, with 7 bases lining up with TRBD1. This CDR3 region has 13 residues. Germline CDR1 and CDR2: SNHLY and FYNNEI. Germline trimming cut 11 bases from V and 5 bases from J; bases unmatched to any gene: 8. This CDR3 reads CADQETGTGELFF. Written as DNA, the CDR3 is TGTGCCGATCAGGAGACAGGGACCGGGGAGCTGTTTTTT.

The J gene is TRBJ2-3, the V gene TRBV10-3; no reliable D call. Germline values: CDR1 ENHRY, CDR2 SYGVKD. The V and J ends lost 3 bases and 0 bases respectively, with 13 bases between them. The CDR3 spans 16 residues. The DNA for the CDR3 is TGTGCCATCAGTGATAGGCCGGGCACTAGCACAGATACGCAGTATTTT. Encoded protein: CAISDRPGTSTDTQYF.

The rearrangement joins TRBV29-1 to TRBJ1-1; the match to TRBD1 covers 10 bases. CDR3 length: 13 residues. The trim removed 8 bases at V and 4 bases at J, leaving 7 bases unmatched. Germline CDR1 reads SQVTM; CDR2 reads ANQGSEA. The CDR3, as DNA: TGCAGCCCGGACAGGGGGTGGAGCACTGAAGCTTTCTTT. Encoded protein: CSPDRGWSTEAFF.

The chain carries TRBV24-1 and TRBJ2-7, with 9 bases aligning to TRBD2. The CDR3 covers 16 residues. With V trimmed by 1 base and J by 5 bases, 8 bases remained unmatched. Germline CDR1 reads KGHDR; CDR2 reads SFDVKD. The CDR3 DNA is TGTGCCACCAGTGATTTTGGGGCTAGCGGGACCCACGAGCAGTACTTC. This gives the protein CATSDFGASGTHEQYF.

The CDR3 nucleotides read TGCAGCGTTGTGGATGGGGAGGGCTACACCTTC. Translated: CSVVDGEGYTF. The rearrangement joins TRBV29-1 to TRBJ1-2, with D unresolved. This CDR3 spans 11 amino acids. Germline CDR1 SQVTM, CDR2 ANQGSEA. V was cut by 4 bases and J by 8 bases, with 11 bases left in between. The variable domain in full, completed from reference TRBV29-1 and TRBJ1-2, reads SAVISQKPSRDICQRGTSLTIQCQVDSQVTMMFWYRQQPGQSLTLIATANQGSEATYESGFVIDKFPISRPNLTFSTLTVSNMSPEDSSIYLCSVVDGEGYTFGSGTRLTVV.

Of note for this clonotype: A single base separates this from a much larger clone, so it may be a read error. V gene TRBV29-1 combines with J gene TRBJ1-4, with D possibly TRBD1 on 6 matching bases. Germline V gene data show CDR1 as SQVTM and CDR2 as ANQGSEA. The CDR3 runs to 15 residues. The V end was cut by 7 bases, the J end by 8 bases, with 23 bases between. The CDR3: CSATKLGGGGEKLFF. The CDR3 DNA sequence: TGCAGCGCTACCAAGCTCGGGGGCGGAGGCGAAAAACTGTTTTTT.

The V gene is TRBV24-1, the J gene TRBJ2-1; 7 nucleotides match TRBD2. The ends lost 0 bases at V and 2 bases at J; junction bases unmatched: 6. The germline V gene encodes CDR1 KGHDR and CDR2 SFDVKD. The CDR3 has 17 residues. The CDR3 here is CATSDLASGVTYNEQFF. In DNA, the CDR3 is TGTGCCACCAGTGATTTGGCTAGCGGAGTTACCTACAATGAGCAGTTCTTC.

The rearrangement links TRBV6-7 to TRBJ1-5; the D is unclear. TRBV6-7 is identified as an open reading frame with a role that is uncertain. With 11 bases removed from V and 0 bases from J, the gap between germline ends came to 20 bases. The CDR3 length is 16 residues. The CDR3 loop reads CASLQGRKVSNQPQHF. In nucleotides, the CDR3 is TGTGCCTCCCTCCAAGGACGGAAGGTTAGCAATCAGCCCCAGCATTTT.

The CDR3 region has the DNA TGTGCCAGCAGCTTAGCCCAGCCAACTAATGAAAAACTGTTTTTT. Its protein is CASSLAQPTNEKLFF. The V call is TRBV7-9, the J call TRBJ1-4, with D uncertain. Germline-derived CDR1 and CDR2 are SEHNR and FQNEAQ (reference sequence). V was cut by 0 bases and J by 0 bases, with 5 bases left in between. CDR3 size: 15 residues.

This chain joins TRBV6-2 or TRBV6-3 and TRBJ2-7, with TRBD1 as a possible D gene (6 bases). V was cut by 0 bases and J by 2 bases, with 8 bases left in between. Germline V gene lookup returns CDR1 MNHEY and CDR2 SVGEGT. The CDR3 spans 14 residues. Here the CDR3 reads CASSYSWDTYEQYF. The DNA for the CDR3 is TGTGCCAGCAGTTACTCGTGGGACACCTACGAGCAGTACTTC.

The chain combines TRBV4-2 with TRBJ1-2; 11 bases are a match to TRBD1. Germline V gene lookup returns CDR1 LGHNA and CDR2 YNFKEQ. The CDR3 sequence is 16 residues long. Trimming cost V 4 bases and J 6 bases; bases outside gene matches: 10. CDR3 protein: CASSLTVGQGGNGYTF. DNA for the CDR3: TGTGCCAGCAGCCTCACTGTGGGACAGGGGGGGAATGGCTACACCTTC.

This clonotype was detected only a few times. V is TRBV12-3 or TRBV12-4 and J is TRBJ1-2, with D possibly TRBD1 on 5 matching bases. The CDR3 runs 14 residues. Trimming took off 4 bases at V and 4 bases at J, with 13 bases between the two ends. The CDR3 sequence: CASSYVGQIYGYTF. In DNA form, the CDR3 reads TGTGCCAGCAGTTATGTGGGGCAGATCTATGGCTACACCTTC.

V is TRBV7-6 and J is TRBJ1-3, with TRBD1 matching 7 bases. CDR3 length: 17 amino acids. V was pared by 6 bases and J by 4 bases, with 15 bases of the junction left unmatched. Germline V gene data show CDR1 as SGHVS and CDR2 as FNYEAQ. The CDR3 nucleotides read TGTGCCAGCAGAGGGGGCAGTCGATTTTTGCTCGGAAACACCATATATTTT. Translating gives CASRGGSRFLLGNTIYF.

In this sample, this clonotype turned up many times. The V call is TRBV10-2, the J call TRBJ1-5; D gene ambiguous. Germline V gene sequence: CDR1 WSHSY, CDR2 SAAADI. The CDR3 extends over 14 amino acids. V was cut by 0 bases and J by 7 bases, with 10 bases left in between. CDR3 sequence: CASSESSRFQPQHF. DNA for the CDR3: TGCGCCAGCAGTGAGTCATCACGTTTCCAGCCCCAGCATTTT.

The chain carries TRBV25-1 and TRBJ1-4; the match to TRBD1 covers 7 bases. Germline V gene sequence: CDR1 MGHDK, CDR2 SYGVNS. J lost 8 bases, V lost 4 bases, and 10 bases had no gene match. The CDR3 totals 15 residues. The CDR3 reads CASSARDPTGEKLFF. Here the CDR3 DNA reads TGTGCCAGCAGTGCTAGGGACCCGACAGGGGAAAAACTGTTTTTT.

The chain recombines TRBV7-9 with TRBJ1-6; D is unclear. This CDR3 region has 16 residues. V was shortened by 1 base and J by 5 bases, with 12 bases between the two germline ends. CDR1 is SEHNR and CDR2 is FQNEAQ in the germline V gene (reference sequence). The CDR3 is CASSLGFSEDNSPLHF. DNA of the CDR3: TGTGCCAGCAGCTTAGGGTTTTCAGAAGATAATTCACCCCTCCACTTT.

Only a few counts were recorded for this clonotype. CDR3 sequence reads: CASSESGTEYGYTF. The DNA for the CDR3 is TGTGCCAGCAGTGAATCCGGGACAGAGTATGGCTACACCTTC. J is TRBJ1-2 and V is TRBV25-1; 7 bases are a match to TRBD1. Trimming took 1 base from V and 5 from J; bases not matched to a gene: 4. Germline values: CDR1 MGHDK, CDR2 SYGVNS. CDR3 size: 14 residues.

Concerning this clonotype: This may come from a read error, since a much larger clone is one base off. Here the CDR3 omits its conserved ending phenylalanine or tryptophan, so a read error is the likely source. The rearrangement joins TRBV2 to TRBJ2-7, with unresolved D. The germline gives CDR1 SNHLY, CDR2 FYNNEI. This CDR3 contains 13 residues. This chain's CDR3 is CAISESNLYEQYL. CDR3 DNA: TGTGCCATCAGTGAGTCGAATCTCTACGAGCAGTACCTC.

CDR3 sequence reads: CATSDLSNQPQYF. CDR3 DNA sequence: TGTGCCACCAGTGATTTGAGCAATCAGCCCCAGTACTTC. V and J are TRBV24-1 and TRBJ2-5; D uncertain. CDR1 and CDR2 from the germline V gene are KGHDR and SFDVKD. V was pared by 0 bases and J by 9 bases, with 10 bases between. The CDR3 consists of 13 residues.

Regarding this clonotype: A read error may be the cause here, since a much bigger clone is one base away. No conserved phenylalanine or tryptophan is present at the end of the CDR3, so a read error is the likely explanation. The rearrangement joins TRBV2 to TRBJ1-1; 8 positions agree with TRBD1. The J segment lost 1 base and the V segment lost 6 bases, leaving 4 bases of the junction unmatched. This CDR3 is 14 amino acids long. Germline assignment: CDR1 SNHLY and CDR2 FYNNEI. In DNA form, the CDR3 reads TGTGCCAGCAGACTTGGACAGGGGAACACTGAAGCTTTCTCT. This encodes CASRLGQGNTEAFS.